The entry below gives a single T cell receptor beta chain sequence along with its context. What it binds is not known. This sample is drawn from a study of CD8+ T cells in alopecia areata. RNA, once extracted, was reverse transcribed into cDNA for use as the sequencing template. Using immunoSEQ multiplex PCR, the repertoire was profiled, and TCRdb retains in-frame clones only, with some absent. The repertoire holds about 180,000 clones, with about 47% as singletons. Treatment described: oral pan-JAK inhibitor, 5-10 mg twice daily. CDR3 size: 14 residues. Trimming left V 4 bases short and J 4 bases short, with 13 bases between. The germline CDR1 and CDR2 sequences are MGHRA and YSYEKL. The study, taken as a whole, reports: One nonresponder makes the tie between baseline CD8+ expansion and response uncertain.

The sample was CD8+ T cells sorted from blood, taken at approximately week 52, from a patient treated with tofacitinib. This chain links TRBV4-1 with TRBJ1-2; D uncertain. The source of this sequence is a human donor with alopecia areata. For the CDR3, the DNA is TGCGCCAGCAGCCCAATAACAGCTTTCTATGGCTACACCTTC. Translated, it gives CASSPITAFYGYTF.